These 26 T cell receptor beta chains originate from one sample sequenced in a study of spatial heterogeneity in lung cancer. TCRdb re-derived calls from the 5' RACE reads in MiXCR, one entry per CDR3 protein. The profile shows 95,000 to 130,000 distinct CDR3 sequences, more than 10% of them singletons. Documented time point: blood at routine non-recurrence follow-up after resection. No cell sorting; template was whole RNA from tumor, lung tissue or PBMC. The sequencing here drew on PBMCs, taken at follow-up. The receptors derive from a male donor with early-stage non-small cell lung cancer.

This clonotype was detected ten times or more. The rearrangement joins TRBV4-3 to TRBJ1-1; 7 nucleotides agree with TRBD1. V was clipped by 0 bases and J by 2 bases; unmatched bases: 9. The CDR3 is 17 residues long. CDR1 is LGHNA and CDR2 is YSLEER in the germline V gene. CDR3 region: CASSQDIPRGSNTEAFF. The DNA of the CDR3 is TGCGCCAGCAGCCAAGATATACCCAGGGGGTCAAACACTGAAGCTTTCTTT.

The chain recombines TRBV13 with TRBJ2-5, with D perhaps matching TRBD1 (5 bases). There are 16 residues in the CDR3. Trimming removed 2 bases from V and 1 base from J, with 14 bases in between. Germline CDR1 PRHDT, CDR2 FYEKMQ (reference sequence). The CDR3 spells CASSLIPGAGQETQYF. DNA of the CDR3: TGTGCCAGCAGCTTAATCCCTGGGGCAGGCCAAGAGACCCAGTACTTC.

This clonotype was detected a few times. CDR3 sequence (DNA): TGCAGTGCTAGAGTGTTGGGACCGCAAAACACTGAAGCTTTCTTT. It is translated as CSARVLGPQNTEAFF. J is TRBJ1-1 and V is TRBV20-1; D might be TRBD1 (5 bases). The germline V gene encodes CDR1 DFQATT and CDR2 SNEGSKA (reference sequence). Trimming took off 1 base at V and 2 bases at J, with 14 bases between the two ends. The CDR3 extends over 15 amino acids.

The table lists this clonotype with a count of one. One junction end disagrees with the germline gene, perhaps due to a read error. This sequence joins TRBV7-2 and TRBJ2-5; possibly TRBD1 for D (6 bases). CDR3 size: 14 residues. Germline V CDR1 and CDR2: SGHTA, FQGNSA. CDR3 region: CASSLSGAPETQNF. For the CDR3, the DNA is TGTGCCAGCAGCTTATCAGGGGCCCCAGAGACCCAGAACTTC.

Ten or more counts support this clonotype. The chain is built from TRBV6-1 and TRBJ1-1; no clear D gene. From germline, CDR1 is MNHNS and CDR2 SASEGT. Trimming cost V 2 bases and J 0 bases, with 10 bases left between them. The CDR3 covers 15 residues. The CDR3 loop reads CASSENWSLNTEAFF. Here the CDR3 DNA reads TGTGCCAGCAGTGAAAATTGGTCTTTGAACACTGAAGCTTTCTTT.

In this sample, this clonotype turned up many times. V and J are TRBV12-3 or TRBV12-4 and TRBJ1-5, with 8 nucleotides matching TRBD1. V lost 5 bases, J lost 2 bases, and 8 bases stayed unmatched. This CDR3 region has 16 residues. The CDR3 spells CASSPRTGTGNQPQHF. In nucleotides, the CDR3 is TGTGCCAGCAGTCCCCGGACAGGGACGGGCAATCAGCCCCAGCATTTT.

The rearrangement joins TRBV7-2 to TRBJ1-5, with 9 bases aligning to TRBD1. CDR3 length equals 15 residues. J lost 5 bases, V lost 5 bases, and 7 bases had no gene match. CDR1 is SGHTA and CDR2 is FQGNSA in the germline V gene. CDR3 bases: TGTGCCAGCAGCCCAACAGGGGGCGACGATCAGCCCCAGCATTTT. Translation: CASSPTGGDDQPQHF.

This clonotype was seen many times. One junction end does not reproduce the germline sequence, and a read error may be involved. For the CDR3, the DNA is TGTGCCAGCGGGACTAGCGGGGGCCCTGGAAACTTC. Amino acids: CASGTSGGPGNF. This chain connects TRBV3-1 to TRBJ2-7; 14 bases line up with TRBD2. The CDR3 loop spans 12 amino acids. CDR1 LGHDT and CDR2 YNNKEL come from the germline V gene (reference sequence).

The table lists this clonotype with many counts. V usage is TRBV5-4 and J usage is TRBJ1-6; D not certain. From germline, CDR1 is SGHNT and CDR2 YYREEE (reference sequence). V lost 2 bases to trimming and J lost 5 bases, with 14 bases between them. This CDR3 contains 16 residues. DNA of the CDR3: TGTGCCAGCAGCTTTTTCGCTGGATCCGATAATTCACCCCTCCACTTT. It specifies CASSFFAGSDNSPLHF.

This chain links TRBV28 with TRBJ1-5, with D possibly being TRBD1 (5 bases). The V gene's germline CDR1 is MDHEN and CDR2 SYDVKM. V dropped 3 bases and J dropped 0 bases, with 9 bases sitting between them. The CDR3 has 15 amino acids. The CDR3 region is CASSFIGDSNQPQHF. The CDR3 DNA sequence: TGTGCCAGCAGTTTCATAGGGGATAGCAATCAGCCCCAGCATTTT.

This clonotype was found many times. The chain couples TRBV5-5 to TRBJ1-5; tentatively, D is TRBD1 (5 bases). The CDR3 has 15 residues. V shed 2 bases and J shed 0 bases, with 9 bases lying between them. From germline, CDR1 is SGHKS and CDR2 YYEKEE (reference sequence). CDR3 DNA sequence: TGTGCCAGCAGCTTATGGGGCGATAGCAATCAGCCCCAGCATTTT. It yields the protein CASSLWGDSNQPQHF. The full variable domain, rest sourced from reference TRBV5-5 and TRBJ1-5, is DAGVTQSPTHLIKTRGQQVTLRCSPISGHKSVSWYQQVLGQGPQFIFQYYEKEERGRGNFPDRFSARQFPNYSSELNVNALLLGDSALYLCASSLWGDSNQPQHFGDGTRLSIL.

This clonotype has more than one count but fewer than ten. The rearrangement uses TRBV5-1 and TRBJ2-7; D may be TRBD1 (6 bases). V gave up 4 bases and J gave up 0 bases, with 14 bases separating them. This CDR3 is 15 amino acids long. Germline V gene data show CDR1 as SGHRS and CDR2 as YFSETQ. This CDR3 reads CASSPGQTTSYEQYF. In DNA form, the CDR3 reads TGCGCCAGCAGCCCAGGACAGACGACCTCCTACGAGCAGTACTTC.

This chain connects TRBV20-1 to TRBJ1-1; 7 bases are shared with TRBD1. CDR3 length: 17 amino acids. With V trimmed by 0 bases and J by 1 base, 11 bases remained unmatched. The germline CDR1 and CDR2 sequences are DFQATT and SNEGSKA (reference sequence). The CDR3, as DNA: TGCAGTGCTAGAGATAGAGGTGACAGGGCATGGAACACTGAAGCTTTCTTT. The encoded protein is CSARDRGDRAWNTEAFF.

The chain has TRBV19 and TRBJ2-7, with 11 bases identical to TRBD1. The CDR3 length is 16 residues. After removal of 6 bases from V and 2 bases from J, the junction contained 9 bases not matched to a gene. Per germline, CDR1 LNHDA and CDR2 SQIVND (reference sequence). CDR3 region: CASSRTRDRGAYEQYF. The CDR3 bases are TGTGCCAGTAGCAGAACCCGGGACAGGGGGGCCTACGAGCAGTACTTC.

The V gene is TRBV2, the J gene TRBJ1-5, with 11 bases aligning to TRBD1. This CDR3 is 13 amino acids long. Germline trimming cut 7 bases from V and 7 bases from J; bases unmatched to any gene: 3. CDR1 and CDR2 from the germline V gene are SNHLY and FYNNEI. CDR3 residues: CASMRTGGQPQHF. The CDR3 bases are TGTGCCAGCATGCGGACAGGGGGCCAGCCCCAGCATTTT.

A few counts support this clonotype. The chain uses TRBV7-9 and TRBJ1-5; TRBD1 aligns across 8 bases. Germline loops: CDR1 SEHNR, CDR2 FQNEAQ (reference sequence). This CDR3 has 13 residues. V lost 4 bases to trimming and J lost 6 bases; unmatched junction nucleotides: 2. Here the CDR3 DNA reads TGTGCCAGCAGCTCCGACAGGGGTCAGCCCCAGCATTTT. Its protein product is CASSSDRGQPQHF.

As regards this clonotype: The germline gene is not matched at one end of the junction; a read error may be the cause. The chain carries TRBV19 and TRBJ1-2; D might be TRBD1 (6 bases). In germline, CDR1 is LNHDA, CDR2 SQIVND (reference sequence). The CDR3 has 14 amino acids. The CDR3 DNA is TGTGTCAGTAGTCCGGGGGCGACCGCCTCTCTAACACTCTTC. The encoded protein is CVSSPGATASLTLF.

This clonotype was seen at least ten times. The chain couples TRBV29-1 to TRBJ2-1; 9 bases agree with TRBD1. The CDR3 spans 11 residues. Germline CDR1 reads SQVTM; CDR2 reads ANQGSEA. Trimming at V came to 6 bases and at J to 10 bases, leaving 4 bases not matched to a gene. CDR3 residues: CSVDRGGEQFF. The CDR3, as DNA: TGCAGCGTGGACAGGGGTGGGGAGCAGTTCTTC.

This clonotype was observed a handful of times. This rearrangement joins TRBV4-1 to TRBJ2-5, with no clear D. Germline assignment: CDR1 MGHRA and CDR2 YSYEKL. The CDR3 sequence is 15 residues long. Trimming removed 0 bases from V and 2 bases from J, with 10 bases in between. The CDR3 protein is CASSQDPFRQETQYF. The CDR3 nucleotides are TGCGCCAGCAGCCAAGATCCCTTCCGTCAAGAGACCCAGTACTTC.

Ten or more counts support this clonotype. This sequence joins TRBV7-2 and TRBJ2-3; no clear D. Germline V gene sequence: CDR1 SGHTA, CDR2 FQGNSA. The V gene lost 0 bases and the J gene lost 0 bases, with 4 bases spanning the gap. This CDR3 spans 14 amino acids. The CDR3 loop is CASSLASSTDTQYF. CDR3 coding DNA: TGTGCCAGCAGCTTAGCGAGCAGCACAGATACGCAGTATTTT.

The gene calls are TRBV5-4 and TRBJ2-4, with TRBD1 matching over 7 bases. CDR3 length: 15 amino acids. Losses at the gene ends were 2 bases for V and 1 base for J; bases not matched to a gene: 3. CDR1 and CDR2 from the germline V gene are SGHNT and YYREEE (reference sequence). The CDR3 DNA is TGTGCCAGCAGCTTAGGGGGCGCGGCCAAAAACATTCAGTACTTC. Amino acid sequence: CASSLGGAAKNIQYF.

The rearrangement uses TRBV12-3 or TRBV12-4 and TRBJ1-1; no firm D call. Trimming cost V 7 bases and J 0 bases, with 9 bases left between them. The CDR3 is 13 residues long. CDR3 residues: CASTPLMNTEAFF. Here the CDR3 DNA reads TGTGCCAGCACGCCCTTGATGAACACTGAAGCTTTCTTT.

In its sample, this clonotype was seen many times. J is TRBJ1-1 and V is TRBV5-1, with D hard to call. V lost 0 bases to trimming and J lost 0 bases, with 6 bases between them. Germline V gene data show CDR1 as SGHRS and CDR2 as YFSETQ. The CDR3 length is 14 residues. This chain's CDR3 is CASSLGSVNTEAFF. The CDR3, as DNA: TGCGCCAGCAGCTTGGGGTCGGTGAACACTGAAGCTTTCTTT.

CDR3 loop: CASSQDPLSLRGGNEQFF. The CDR3, as DNA: TGCGCCAGCAGCCAAGATCCACTTTCCCTTAGGGGGGGGAATGAGCAGTTCTTC. The V gene is TRBV4-3, the J gene TRBJ2-1; D possibly corresponds to TRBD2 (7 bases). The CDR3 is 18 amino acids. Trimming removed 0 bases from V and 7 bases from J, with 22 bases in between. In germline, CDR1 is LGHNA, CDR2 YSLEER.

A few counts support this clonotype. The genes are TRBV3-1 and TRBJ1-4; no clear D gene. CDR1 LGHDT and CDR2 YNNKEL come from the germline V gene (reference sequence). V was pared by 4 bases and J by 4 bases, with 7 bases between. The CDR3 consists of 13 residues. This CDR3 is CASSPRGNEKLFF. CDR3 DNA: TGTGCCAGCAGCCCCCGGGGTAATGAAAAACTGTTTTTT.

The chain links TRBV2 to TRBJ1-5, with 7 bases that match TRBD1. V dropped 6 bases and J dropped 4; count of bases not matched to a gene: 9. Per the germline V gene, CDR1 is SNHLY and CDR2 is FYNNEI. The CDR3 consists of 15 residues. The CDR3 sequence: CASSATGVLNQPQHF. The CDR3 DNA is TGTGCCAGCAGCGCCACAGGGGTCTTGAATCAGCCCCAGCATTTT.